Detailed here is one T cell receptor (beta chain). The sample comes from a study of cytomegalovirus exposure and HLA in healthy donors. The CDR3 totals 14 residues. Germline V gene data show CDR1 as SGHVS and CDR2 as FNYEAQ. Trimming shortened V by 1 base and J by 2 bases, and 9 bases separated the two germline ends. The PCR had 60 Vbeta and 13 Jbeta primers. Some clones are missing from TCRdb's copy, which holds only in-frame ones; the method was immunoSEQ multiplex PCR. Among 150,000 to 200,000 clones listed, roughly 80% were seen once. This chain uses TRBV7-6 with TRBJ2-7; D unresolved. This TCR was recovered from a woman aged 25 to 45 in good health and CMV-seronegative. Specimen: PBMCs. In nucleotides, the CDR3 is TGTGCCAGCAGCTTAGGCGGCCCCGCCTACGAGCAGTACTTC. Translating gives CASSLGGPAYEQYF.